The rows below give T cell receptor beta chains drawn from one sample of a study of cytomegalovirus exposure and HLA in healthy donors. TCRdb keeps only in-frame clones here, not all; method: immunoSEQ multiplex PCR. The repertoire holds over 130,000 clones, with around four fifths as singletons. The sequencing input was PBMCs. The source of these receptors is a young man in good health and CMV-seropositive. CDR3s include the opening cysteine and the closing phenylalanine or tryptophan. The D gene is left open where the match is weak. Clone size is not always given. Where it is, it says once, few, many or a class for expanded clones.

J | V | D | size | CDR3 | DNA
TRBJ2-7 | TRBV6-1 | NA | NA | CASIRDRGQGYEQYF | TGTGCCAGCATACGAGATCGAGGACAAGGCTACGAGCAGTACTTC
TRBJ2-5 | TRBV5-1 | NA | NA | CASSLTGPGETQYF | TGCGCCAGCAGCTTGACAGGGCCGGGAGAGACCCAGTACTTC
TRBJ2-1 | TRBV28 | TRBD2 | once | CASSFGLAVSYNEQFF | TGTGCCAGCAGTTTCGGCCTAGCGGTCTCCTACAATGAGCAGTTCTTC
TRBJ1-4 | TRBV30 | TRBD1 | NA | CAWSPGGREKLFF | TGTGCCTGGAGCCCAGGGGGACGAGAAAAACTGTTTTTT
TRBJ1-2 | TRBV7-9 | NA | NA | CASSARGAIYGYTF | TGTGCCAGCAGCGCCCGTGGGGCGATCTATGGCTACACCTTC
TRBJ2-1 | TRBV29-1 | NA | NA | CSVEGLAEDLSSYNEQFF | TGCAGCGTTGAAGGACTGGCGGAGGACTTAAGCTCCTACAATGAGCAGTTCTTC
TRBJ2-2 | TRBV7-9 | NA | NA | CASSLVGELFF | TGTGCCAGCAGCTTAGTAGGGGAGCTGTTTTTT
TRBJ1-2 | TRBV6-5 | TRBD1 | NA | CASSYSGTGPDYGYTF | TGTGCCAGCAGTTATAGCGGGACAGGGCCGGACTATGGCTACACCTTC
TRBJ2-3 | TRBV2 | TRBD2 | NA | CASSGLAGGPDTQYF | TGTGCCAGCAGTGGACTAGCGGGAGGGCCAGATACGCAGTATTTT
TRBJ2-7 | TRBV5-1 | NA | NA | CASSLGGVLDYEQYF | TGCGCCAGCAGCTTGGGGGGGGTGCTAGACTACGAGCAGTACTTC
TRBJ2-5 | TRBV7-2 | TRBD2 | NA | CASRLAGETQYF | TGTGCCAGCCGGCTAGCGGGAGAGACCCAGTACTTC
TRBJ2-2 | TRBV5-1 | NA | NA | CASSMTGSNTGELFF | TGCGCCAGCTCTATGACAGGTTCGAACACCGGGGAGCTGTTTTTT
TRBJ1-5 | TRBV6-6 | NA | NA | CASTDGAEQPQHF | TGTGCCAGTACAGACGGAGCGGAGCAGCCCCAGCATTTT
TRBJ2-7 | TRBV15 | TRBD1 | NA | CATSRDFSGTGTYEQYF | TGTGCCACCAGCAGAGACTTCTCTGGGACAGGGACCTACGAGCAGTACTTC
TRBJ1-5 | TRBV7-2 | TRBD1 | once | CASSQGQGAGQPQHF | TGTGCCAGCAGCCAAGGACAGGGGGCGGGTCAGCCCCAGCATTTT
TRBJ2-3 | TRBV5-1 | TRBD2 | NA | CASSLAGLAGPISTDTQYF | TGCGCCAGCAGCTTGGCCGGACTAGCGGGACCCATTTCCACAGATACGCAGTATTTT
TRBJ1-2 | TRBV6-1 | NA | NA | CASSVADTFYGYTF | TGTGCCAGCAGTGTGGCGGACACTTTCTATGGCTACACCTTC
TRBJ2-2 | TRBV9 | TRBD2 | NA | CASSVDGREGLFWTGELFF | TGTGCCAGCAGCGTAGATGGGCGGGAGGGCCTGTTTTGGACCGGGGAGCTGTTTTTT
TRBJ2-3 | TRBV5-6 | TRBD2 | NA | CASSLITSESTDTQYF | TGTGCCAGCAGCTTAATAACTAGCGAGAGCACAGATACGCAGTATTTT
TRBJ2-1 | TRBV7-9 | TRBD2 | NA | CASSDRTSGNEQFF | TGTGCCAGCAGCGATAGGACTAGCGGTAATGAGCAGTTCTTC
TRBJ2-3 | TRBV2 | TRBD2 | NA | CASSGGLAGTDTQYF | TGTGCCAGCAGTGGAGGACTAGCGGGCACAGATACGCAGTATTTT
TRBJ2-1 | TRBV6-5 | TRBD2 | NA | CASSISGRLNNEQFF | TGTGCCAGCAGTATTAGCGGGAGGCTGAACAATGAGCAGTTCTTC
TRBJ1-5 | TRBV30 | TRBD1 | NA | CAWSGGQLLNQPQHF | TGTGCCTGGAGTGGGGGACAGCTCCTAAATCAGCCCCAGCATTTT
TRBJ2-7 | TRBV5-1 | NA | NA | CASSPVTGDEQYF | TGCGCCAGCAGCCCGGTGACAGGAGACGAGCAGTACTTC
TRBJ1-2 | TRBV2 | TRBD1 | NA | CASSQDRSYYGYTF | TGTGCCAGCAGCCAGGACAGGTCCTACTATGGCTACACCTTC
TRBJ2-1 | TRBV7-3 | NA | NA | CASSSLAAHYNEQFF | TGTGCCAGCAGCTCCTTGGCAGCGCACTACAATGAGCAGTTCTTC
TRBJ2-7 | TRBV4-1 | NA | NA | CASSQWAGRPPYEQYF | TGCGCCAGCAGCCAGTGGGCAGGCCGGCCCCCCTACGAGCAGTACTTC
TRBJ2-1 | TRBV7-3 | NA | NA | CASSLGEVLSYNEQFF | TGTGCCAGCAGCCTGGGGGAGGTTCTCTCCTACAATGAGCAGTTCTTC
TRBJ2-5 | TRBV19 | TRBD2 | once | CASSKLAGSEQETQYF | TGTGCCAGTAGTAAGCTAGCGGGTTCTGAGCAAGAGACCCAGTACTTC
TRBJ1-6 | TRBV28 | TRBD1 | NA | CASQTGWNSPLHF | TGTGCCAGCCAGACAGGGTGGAATTCACCCCTCCACTTT
TRBJ2-3 | TRBV5-1 | TRBD1 | NA | CASSSTGDSTDTQYF | TGCGCCAGCAGCTCGACAGGGGATAGCACAGATACGCAGTATTTT
TRBJ2-7 | TRBV9 | TRBD1 | NA | CASSQGGQSIREQYF | TGTGCCAGCAGCCAAGGGGGACAGAGCATACGCGAGCAGTACTTC
TRBJ1-1 | TRBV7-6 | TRBD1 | NA | CASSLRTGAPGTEAFF | TGTGCCAGCAGCTTACGGACAGGGGCGCCAGGCACTGAAGCTTTCTTT
TRBJ2-7 | TRBV6-5 | NA | NA | CASSYTSGTYEQYF | TGTGCCAGCAGTTACACAAGCGGCACTTACGAGCAGTACTTC
TRBJ2-7 | TRBV28 | TRBD1 | NA | CASSLPQGDEQYF | TGTGCCAGCAGTTTACCCCAGGGGGACGAGCAGTACTTC
TRBJ1-4 | TRBV6-5 | NA | NA | CASSYSWTASGGMFF | TGTGCCAGCAGTTACTCCTGGACGGCGTCGGGAGGAATGTTTTTT
TRBJ2-7 | TRBV19 | TRBD1 | NA | CASSAGTGSYEQYF | TGTGCCAGTAGTGCCGGGACAGGGTCCTACGAGCAGTACTTC
TRBJ1-4 | TRBV12-5 | TRBD1 | NA | CASGLPGQVAELFF | TGTGCTAGTGGTTTGCCCGGACAGGTAGCGGAACTGTTTTTT
TRBJ2-3 | TRBV28 | NA | NA | CASSSGRWTLGGTQYF | TGTGCCAGCAGCTCCGGCCGGTGGACCTTAGGGGGTACGCAGTATTTT
TRBJ1-3 | TRBV30 | NA | few | CAGGGGISGNTIYF | TGTGCCGGCGGCGGCGGGATCTCTGGAAACACCATATATTTT
TRBJ1-6 | TRBV27 | TRBD1 | NA | CASSPRQGSSYNSPLHF | TGTGCCAGCAGTCCGAGACAGGGGAGCTCCTATAATTCACCCCTCCACTTT